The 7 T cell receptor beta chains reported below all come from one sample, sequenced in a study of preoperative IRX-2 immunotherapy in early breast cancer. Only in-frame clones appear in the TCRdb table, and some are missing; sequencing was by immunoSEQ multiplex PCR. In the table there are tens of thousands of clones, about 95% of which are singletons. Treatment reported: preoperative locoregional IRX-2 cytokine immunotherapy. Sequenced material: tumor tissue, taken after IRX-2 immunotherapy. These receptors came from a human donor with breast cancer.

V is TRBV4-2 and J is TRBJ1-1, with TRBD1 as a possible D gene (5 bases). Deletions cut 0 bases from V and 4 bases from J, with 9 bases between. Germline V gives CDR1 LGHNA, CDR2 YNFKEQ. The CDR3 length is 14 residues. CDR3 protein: CASSQDFGGTEAFF. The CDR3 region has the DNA TGTGCCAGCAGCCAAGATTTCGGGGGCACTGAAGCTTTCTTT.

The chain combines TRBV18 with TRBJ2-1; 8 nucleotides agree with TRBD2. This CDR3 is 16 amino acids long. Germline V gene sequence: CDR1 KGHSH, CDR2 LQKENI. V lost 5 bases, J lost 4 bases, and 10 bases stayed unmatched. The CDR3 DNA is TGTGCCAGCTCATCTCTTAAGAGCGGGGGATACAATGAGCAGTTCTTC. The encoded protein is CASSSLKSGGYNEQFF.

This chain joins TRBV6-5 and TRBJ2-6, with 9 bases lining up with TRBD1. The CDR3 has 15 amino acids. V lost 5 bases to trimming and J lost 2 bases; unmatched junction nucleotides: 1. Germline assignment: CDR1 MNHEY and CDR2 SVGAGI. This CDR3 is CASSRQGAGANVLTF. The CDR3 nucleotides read TGTGCCAGCAGTCGACAGGGGGCTGGGGCCAACGTCCTGACTTTC.

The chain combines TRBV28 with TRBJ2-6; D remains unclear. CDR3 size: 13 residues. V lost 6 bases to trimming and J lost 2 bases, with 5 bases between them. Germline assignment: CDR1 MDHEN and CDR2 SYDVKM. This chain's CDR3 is CASRLPGANVLTF. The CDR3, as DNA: TGTGCCAGCAGGCTCCCTGGGGCCAACGTCCTGACTTTC.

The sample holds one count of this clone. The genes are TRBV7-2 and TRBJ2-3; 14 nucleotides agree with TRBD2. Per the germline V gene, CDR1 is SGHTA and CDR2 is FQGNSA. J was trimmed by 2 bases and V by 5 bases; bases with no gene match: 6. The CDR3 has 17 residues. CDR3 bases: TGTGCCAGCAGCGTCAGACTAGCGGGAGGGCCCACAGATACGCAGTATTTT. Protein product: CASSVRLAGGPTDTQYF.

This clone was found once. For the CDR3, the DNA is TGCGCCGGGAGGGACCGACGCTCTGGAAACACCATATATTTT. Translation: CAGRDRRSGNTIYF. The J gene is TRBJ1-3, the V gene TRBV10-1, with D possibly TRBD1 on 5 matching bases. V shed 11 bases and J shed 0 bases, with 14 bases lying between them. This CDR3 is built from 14 residues. Germline CDR1 WNHNN, CDR2 SYGVQD (reference sequence).

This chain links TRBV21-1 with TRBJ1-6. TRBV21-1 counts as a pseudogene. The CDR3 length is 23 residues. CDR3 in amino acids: CASSLRPRPTRNPYPPYNSPLHF. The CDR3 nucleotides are TGTGCCAGCAGCCTACGTCCTCGGCCGACGAGGAATCCATACCCCCCCTATAATTCACCCCTCCACTTT.